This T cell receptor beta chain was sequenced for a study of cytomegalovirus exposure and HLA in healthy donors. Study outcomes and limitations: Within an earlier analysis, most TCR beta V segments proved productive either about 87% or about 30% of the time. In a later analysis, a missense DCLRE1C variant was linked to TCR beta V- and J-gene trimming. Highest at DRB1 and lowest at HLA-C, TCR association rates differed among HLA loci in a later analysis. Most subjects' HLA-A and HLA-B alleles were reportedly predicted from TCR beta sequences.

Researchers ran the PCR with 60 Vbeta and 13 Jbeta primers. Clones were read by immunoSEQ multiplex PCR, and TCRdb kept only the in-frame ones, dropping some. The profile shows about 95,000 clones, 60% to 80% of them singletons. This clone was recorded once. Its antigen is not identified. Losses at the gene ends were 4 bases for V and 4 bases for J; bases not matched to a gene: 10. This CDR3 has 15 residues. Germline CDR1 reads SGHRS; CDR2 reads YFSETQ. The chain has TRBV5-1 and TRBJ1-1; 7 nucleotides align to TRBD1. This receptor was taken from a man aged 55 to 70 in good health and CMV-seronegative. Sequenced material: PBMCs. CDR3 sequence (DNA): TGCGCCAGCAGCCGAGAGACAGGGCTGAGCACTGAAGCTTTCTTT. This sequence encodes CASSRETGLSTEAFF.